Presented here are 17 T cell receptor beta chains from one specimen sequenced in a study of spatial heterogeneity in lung cancer. As for time point: blood at routine non-recurrence follow-up after resection. Unsorted whole RNA from tumor, nontumor lung or frozen PBMC underwent sequencing. TCRdb redid the calling of the 5' RACE reads with MiXCR, one entry per CDR3 protein. The sample has around 120,000 distinct CDR3 sequences; more than 10% are singletons. The material sequenced was PBMCs, taken at follow-up. The receptors originated from a male donor with early-stage non-small cell lung cancer.

This clonotype came up many times. The chain combines TRBV10-3 with TRBJ2-3; tentatively, D is TRBD2 (5 bases). The V gene lost 3 bases and the J gene lost 0 bases, with 13 bases spanning the gap. CDR1 ENHRY and CDR2 SYGVKD come from the germline V gene. This CDR3 region has 16 residues. The CDR3 nucleotides are TGTGCCATCAGTGATGAGGGTTGGCGTAGCACAGATACGCAGTATTTT. Its translation is CAISDEGWRSTDTQYF.

This clonotype was observed at least ten times. The rearrangement joins TRBV5-4 to TRBJ1-6; unclear D gene. Germline lookup yields CDR1 SGHNT and CDR2 YYREEE (reference sequence). V was shortened by 5 bases and J by 14 bases, with 14 bases between the two germline ends. The length of the CDR3 is 12 residues. The CDR3 DNA follows: TGTGCCAGCAGTACAGATGTGTCGGCCCTCCACTTT. It specifies CASSTDVSALHF.

The gene calls are TRBV5-1 and TRBJ1-4; D is unresolved. The germline V and J ends were trimmed by 0 bases and 8 bases, with 11 bases remaining between them. This CDR3 spans 14 amino acids. CDR1 and CDR2 from the germline V gene are SGHRS and YFSETQ. CDR3 region: CASSLDGNQEKLFF. CDR3 in DNA: TGCGCCAGCAGCTTGGACGGGAACCAGGAAAAACTGTTTTTT. The whole variable domain, filled in from reference TRBV5-1 and TRBJ1-4, reads KAGVTQTPRYLIKTRGQQVTLSCSPISGHRSVSWYQQTPGQGLQFLFEYFSETQRNKGNFPGRFSGRQFSNSRSEMNVSTLELGDSALYLCASSLDGNQEKLFFGSGTQLSVL.

This clonotype has a count of ten or more. The chain couples TRBV7-9 to TRBJ2-1, with TRBD1 matching 8 bases. V shed 0 bases and J 10 bases; nucleotides not matched to a gene: 14. CDR1 is SEHNR, CDR2 FQNEAQ, per germline (reference sequence). The CDR3 runs to 17 residues. CDR3 sequence reads: CASSLAPVTGVGREQFF. The CDR3 DNA follows: TGTGCCAGCAGCTTAGCCCCCGTGACAGGGGTTGGAAGGGAGCAGTTCTTC.

The chain employs TRBV5-1 and TRBJ2-2, with TRBD1 matching over 9 bases. Germline V lookup: CDR1 SGHRS, CDR2 YFSETQ. Germline trimming cut 3 bases from V and 3 bases from J; bases unmatched to any gene: 9. This CDR3 contains 17 residues. The CDR3 DNA reads TGCGCCAGCAGCTCCGGGACCGGGACAGGGTACACCGGGGAGCTGTTTTTT. Translation: CASSSGTGTGYTGELFF.

This chain connects TRBV7-8 to TRBJ2-1; TRBD2 might be the D (6 bases). CDR1 and CDR2 (germline): SGHVS, FQNEAQ. The CDR3 has 15 residues. The V end was cut by 1 base, the J end by 7 bases, with 14 bases between. In DNA, the CDR3 is TGTGCCAGCAGCTTAGTGGCGGGGAGCCTGAATGAGCAGTTCTTC. Encoded protein: CASSLVAGSLNEQFF.

This clonotype turned up a few times. The rearrangement uses TRBV18 and TRBJ2-7, with D tentatively TRBD1 or TRBD2 (6 bases each). Trimming took off 0 bases at V and 5 bases at J, with 14 bases between the two ends. Germline loops: CDR1 KGHSH, CDR2 LQKENI. The CDR3 contains 15 residues. The CDR3 here is CASSPPRGRPDEQYF. The CDR3 DNA is TGTGCCAGCTCACCACCTCGGGGGCGGCCGGACGAGCAGTACTTC.

This clonotype was counted ten times or more. The chain links TRBV12-3 or TRBV12-4 to TRBJ2-3; the D is unclear. Trimming removed 1 base at V and 2 bases at J, with 7 bases between. The CDR3 has 14 residues. The CDR3 DNA is TGTGCCAGCAGTTTAGGGCAGTTCACAGATACGCAGTATTTT. It encodes CASSLGQFTDTQYF.

The V and J genes are TRBV7-2 and TRBJ1-6; 8 positions match TRBD1. The CDR3 length is 14 residues. V dropped 6 bases and J dropped 9; count of bases not matched to a gene: 7. Looked up from germline, CDR1 is SGHTA and CDR2 is FQGNSA. The CDR3 spells CASSSGDRSSPLHF. The CDR3 nucleotides are TGTGCCAGCAGTTCGGGGGACAGGTCTTCACCCCTCCACTTT.

In its sample, this clonotype was seen many times. This chain links TRBV5-4 with TRBJ1-4; D uncertain. Trimming removed 4 bases at V and 5 bases at J, with 15 bases between. The CDR3 loop spans 15 amino acids. Germline CDR1 reads SGHNT; CDR2 reads YYREEE (reference sequence). Here the CDR3 reads CASSPETLGNEKLFF. CDR3 nucleotides: TGTGCCAGCAGCCCGGAGACACTTGGGAATGAAAAACTGTTTTTT.

This rearrangement joins TRBV24-1 to TRBJ2-5, with D uncertain. The CDR3 spans 14 residues. V lost 4 bases, J lost 3 bases, and 11 bases lay in between. Germline V gene sequence: CDR1 KGHDR, CDR2 SFDVKD. The CDR3 spells CATSDPKAEETQYF. As DNA, the CDR3 is TGTGCCACCAGTGACCCGAAGGCAGAAGAGACCCAGTACTTC.

The chain couples TRBV20-1 to TRBJ1-5; tentatively, D is TRBD1 (5 bases). V lost 6 bases and J 6 bases, leaving 12 bases between the germline ends. Germline CDR1 reads DFQATT; CDR2 reads SNEGSKA (reference sequence). The CDR3 extends over 12 amino acids. For the CDR3, the DNA is TGCAGTGCGCCGACAGATCGTCAGCCCCAGCATTTT. As protein: CSAPTDRQPQHF.

A note on this clonotype: The junction does not match germline at one end; this may be a read error. The V gene is TRBV7-7, the J gene TRBJ2-1; D is unresolved. Per germline, CDR1 SSHAT and CDR2 FNYEAQ (reference sequence). This CDR3 contains 15 residues. CDR3 sequence reads: CASSCPEPSYNEQFF. CDR3 nucleotides: TGTGCTAGCAGCTGCCCGGAACCCTCCTACAATGAGCAGTTCTTC.

This chain links TRBV2 with TRBJ1-2; D gene uncertain. CDR1 and CDR2 (germline): SNHLY, FYNNEI. The CDR3 has 15 amino acids. Trimming cost V 11 bases and J 0 bases, with 19 bases left between them. The CDR3 DNA reads as TGTGCCGGCACCCAAGGACGGAATACTAACTATGGCTACACCTTC. Its protein product is CAGTQGRNTNYGYTF.

The CDR3 DNA reads as TGTGCCAGCAGCTTGAGTGCTGGCTACACCTTC. Amino acids: CASSLSAGYTF. The gene calls are TRBV5-8 and TRBJ1-2; D remains unclear. V was shortened by 1 base and J by 7 bases, with 5 bases between the two germline ends. Germline V lookup: CDR1 SGHTS, CDR2 YDEGEE. This CDR3 has 11 amino acids.

CDR3 sequence (DNA): TGTGCCAGCAGCCCCCGGACGGTGGTGAACACTGAAGCTTTCTTT. It encodes CASSPRTVVNTEAFF. This chain links TRBV7-9 with TRBJ1-1; no firm D call. V was clipped by 5 bases and J by 0 bases, with 13 bases between them. CDR1 SEHNR and CDR2 FQNEAQ come from the germline V gene (reference sequence). The CDR3 length is 15 residues.

The table lists this clonotype with a few counts. V gene TRBV4-2 combines with J gene TRBJ2-6; 7 bases align to TRBD2. Per germline, CDR1 LGHNA and CDR2 YNFKEQ. CDR3 size: 17 residues. J gave up 1 base and V 3 bases, and 6 bases lay outside the gene matches. The CDR3 sequence is CASSHDRLASGANVLTF. CDR3 bases: TGTGCCAGCAGCCATGATAGACTAGCATCTGGGGCCAACGTCCTGACTTTC.